The T cell receptor beta chain described here comes from a study of control samples from healthy donors and cancer patients. V lost 2 bases and J lost 5, with 13 bases in between. There are 14 residues in the CDR3. CDR1 and CDR2 (germline): SGDLS, YYNGEE. Data came from immunoSEQ multiplex PCR; TCRdb stores just in-frame clones and leaves some out. Seen here are 150,000 or so clones, almost 90% observed once, and the top ten hold over 1.5%. Sequenced sample: blood. The V and J genes are TRBV9 and TRBJ1-1, with D unresolved. The source is a man between 18 and 35 years old in good health. DNA of the CDR3: TGTGCCAGCAGCGTTAACCCGGACTTTACTGAAGCTTTCTTT. Protein sequence: CASSVNPDFTEAFF.